The sequence of this TCR beta chain was determined in a study of blood T cells in healthy people across ages. Looking at the study overall: Template-switching capture recovered about one barcoded beta molecule per two T cells.

Primed by a sample-barcoded 5' primer and a J-beta primer mix, a second PCR proceeded for roughly 7 to 11 cycles. With 12 random nucleotides, a template-switch adaptor tagged each individual cDNA molecule. TCRdb fed the 5' RACE reads into MiXCR, producing one record per CDR3 protein. This table has under 2 million distinct CDR3 sequences, roughly a third appearing once. General study findings and limits: Higher diversity, along with more naive CD4+ cells, distinguished long-lived donors from aged donors.

Many counts were recorded for this clonotype. The antigen is undetermined. There are 14 residues in the CDR3. CDR1 and CDR2 from the germline V gene are SQVTM and ANQGSEA. J was trimmed by 10 bases and V by 8 bases; bases with no gene match: 19. The sequenced sample consisted of blood. The TCR originated in a woman aged 30 to 39 in good health. The rearrangement uses TRBV29-1 and TRBJ1-1, with 7 nucleotides matching TRBD1. CDR3 in DNA: TGCAGCTACCGGCCAGAAAGGGGGCGTTCTACAGCTTTCTTT. It yields the protein CSYRPERGRSTAFF. Combining the CDR3 with reference TRBV29-1 and TRBJ1-1 gives the whole variable domain SAVISQKPSRDICQRGTSLTIQCQVDSQVTMMFWYRQQPGQSLTLIATANQGSEATYESGFVIDKFPISRPNLTFSTLTVSNMSPEDSSIYLCSYRPERGRSTAFFGQGTRLTVV.